This paragraph reports one T cell receptor (beta chain). Its antigen remains unidentified. Base quality data are lacking; no much larger clone is found one base away. The time point label, as the study defines it: about 4 weeks on oral tofacitinib. Read against the paper, the sample's treatment or condition label means: oral pan-JAK inhibitor, 5-10 mg twice daily. Peripheral blood and lesional scalp punch biopsies were obtained from patients with alopecia areata. PBMCs were isolated by density centrifugation and stained for CD3, CD4 and CD8, after which CD4+ and CD8+ T cells were sorted on a FACSAria. Receptor amplification or capture employed the immunoSEQ multiplex PCR assay. RNA was extracted from all samples and reverse transcribed into cDNA as template for TCR sequencing. First-strand cDNA was synthesized with SuperScript III using a 2:1 mix of oligo-dT and random hexamers. Amplification bias was assessed with a synthetic immune receptor repertoire, and residual bias was removed computationally. On the authors' methods: After raw reads were preprocessed to remove errors, the CDR3 was defined following IMGT conventions as running from the conserved cysteine to phenylalanine. Clonality was computed as 1 minus the Shannon entropy, with the entropy normalized by log2 of the number of productive unique TCRs. Whether scalp clones were CD4 or CD8 was inferred by matching scalp TCRbeta sequences against CD4 and CD8 repertoires sorted from blood. TCRdb carries this immuneACCESS record with in-frame sequences only. Its versions omit some clonotypes, under half of them owing to an unresolved V gene in the studies checked, with the rest unexplained. V and J calls and clone size are given by that table; D and trimming were obtained from the DNA. The sample data list more than 200,000 clones, and 50% to 75% of these were observed just once. The ten largest clones add up to around 4% of the sample.

The sample is drawn from a study of CD8+ T cells in alopecia areata (dated by TCRdb to between 2017 and 2018). The study in broad terms: The treated patients, all with moderate-to-severe alopecia areata, were enrolled in an open-label pilot trial of oral tofacitinib given at 5 to 10 mg twice daily. Tofacitinib was given for 6 to 18 months, followed by 6 months of follow-up off drug to assess delayed response and recurrence. Disease severity in treated patients was measured with the SALT score, which quantifies the percentage of affected scalp surface area. In both human patients and the C3H/HeJ mouse model, the study applied high-throughput TCRbeta sequencing to look at T cell clonal expansion in alopecia areata. On the human side, TCRbeta sequencing was run on scalp tissue and on sorted CD4+ and CD8+ peripheral blood T cells from healthy controls and from alopecia areata patients with either patchy or totalis/universalis disease. Biopsies were taken from tofacitinib-treated patients at baseline and at 4 and 24 weeks of treatment, and a later scalp biopsy was taken in several of the tofacitinib-treated patients. Scalp clonality was compared among normal scalp (n=4), patchy alopecia areata scalp (n=8), and alopecia totalis/universalis scalp (n=8). RNA came from the PAXgene miRNA kit for fixed scalp, the miRNeasy kit for PBMCs, and the RNeasy kit for mouse skin. TCRbeta CDR3 regions were amplified by immunoSEQ multiplex PCR with 35 Vbeta forward and 13 Jbeta reverse primers.

From its cysteine to its phenylalanine, the CDR3 spans 14 amino acids. Only the CDR3 DNA stays, 42 bases, in frame from base 1. The germline ends are 16 bases apart after V is trimmed by 7 bases and J by 6 bases. The germline V gene (reference sequence) supplies CDR1 MNHEY and CDR2 SMNVEV. Beyond this particular receptor, the publication reports: Shared TCR sequences between patients were less evident than in mice, which may be partly attributable to HLA diversity in the patient population. Many expanded lesional clones persisted in scalp and blood during tofacitinib treatment, which may partly explain relapse after stopping treatment. Scalp clonality and the number of expanded CD8+ clones among the top 100 scalp clones were significantly decreased by tofacitinib. Resident alphabeta T cells in normal human skin are also sequenced, complicating scalp TCR repertoire analysis, unlike mouse skin dominated by gammadelta T cells. Compared with normal scalp, lesional scalp had higher clonality and more expanded CD8+ clones, particularly in alopecia totalis/universalis, a pattern that suggests antigenic drive. Because the treated cohort was small and had just a single nonresponder, larger studies are needed to establish links between baseline CD8+ expansion and response.

The chain links TRBV27 with TRBJ2-1, with a tentative D gene TRBD2 over 7 matching bases. Source: CD4+ T cells sorted from blood, taken at week 4, from a patient treated with tofacitinib. This clonotype was obtained from a human donor with alopecia areata. The DNA sequence reads TGTGCCAGCAACGAAGGGGGGGGGTTCAATGAGCAGTTCTTC. Translated, it gives CASNEGGGFNEQFF.